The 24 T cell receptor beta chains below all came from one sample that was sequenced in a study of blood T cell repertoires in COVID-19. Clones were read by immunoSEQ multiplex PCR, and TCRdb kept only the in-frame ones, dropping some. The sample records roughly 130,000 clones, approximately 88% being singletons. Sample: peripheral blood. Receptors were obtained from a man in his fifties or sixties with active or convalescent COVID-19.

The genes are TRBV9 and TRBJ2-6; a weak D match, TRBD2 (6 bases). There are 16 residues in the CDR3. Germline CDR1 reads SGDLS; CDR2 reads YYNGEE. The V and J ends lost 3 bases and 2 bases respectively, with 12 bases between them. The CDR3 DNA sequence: TGTGCCAGCAGCGCCGGCGGAGGGGCTGGGGCCAACGTCCTGACTTTC. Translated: CASSAGGGAGANVLTF.

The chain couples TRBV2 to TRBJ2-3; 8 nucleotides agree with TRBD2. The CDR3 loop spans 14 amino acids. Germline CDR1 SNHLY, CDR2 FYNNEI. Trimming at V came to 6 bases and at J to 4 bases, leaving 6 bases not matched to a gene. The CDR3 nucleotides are TGTGCCAGCAGCGTTTCTAGCGGGTCAGATACGCAGTATTTT. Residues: CASSVSSGSDTQYF.

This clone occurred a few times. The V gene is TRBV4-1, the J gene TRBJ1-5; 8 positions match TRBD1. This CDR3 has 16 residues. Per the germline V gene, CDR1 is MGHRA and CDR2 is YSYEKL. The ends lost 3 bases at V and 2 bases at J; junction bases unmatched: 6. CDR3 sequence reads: CASSQGTGGGNQPQHF. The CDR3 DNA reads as TGCGCCAGCAGCCAGGGGACAGGAGGCGGCAATCAGCCCCAGCATTTT.

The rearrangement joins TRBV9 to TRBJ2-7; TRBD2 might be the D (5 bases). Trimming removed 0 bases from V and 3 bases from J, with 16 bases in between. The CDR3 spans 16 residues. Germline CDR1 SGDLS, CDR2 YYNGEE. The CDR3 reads CASSVEADGRIYEQYF. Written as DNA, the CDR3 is TGTGCCAGCAGCGTAGAAGCGGACGGTAGGATCTACGAGCAGTACTTC.

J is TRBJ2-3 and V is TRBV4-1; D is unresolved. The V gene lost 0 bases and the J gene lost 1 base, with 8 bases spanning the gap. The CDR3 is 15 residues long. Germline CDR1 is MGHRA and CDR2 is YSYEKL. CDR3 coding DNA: TGCGCCAGCAGCCAAGATCTAGGAGGCACAGATACGCAGTATTTT. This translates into CASSQDLGGTDTQYF.

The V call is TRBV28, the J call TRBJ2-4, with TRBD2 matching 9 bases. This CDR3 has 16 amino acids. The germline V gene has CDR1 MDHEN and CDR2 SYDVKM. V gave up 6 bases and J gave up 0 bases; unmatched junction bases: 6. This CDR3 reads CASSPTSGLAKNIQYF. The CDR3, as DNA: TGTGCCAGCAGCCCGACTAGCGGACTAGCCAAAAACATTCAGTACTTC.

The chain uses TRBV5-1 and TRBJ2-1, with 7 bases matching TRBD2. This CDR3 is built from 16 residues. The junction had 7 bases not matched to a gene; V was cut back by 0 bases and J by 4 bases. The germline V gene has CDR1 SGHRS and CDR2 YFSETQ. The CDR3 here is CASSLGGGSSYNEQFF. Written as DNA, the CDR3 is TGCGCCAGCAGCTTGGGAGGCGGGAGTTCTTACAATGAGCAGTTCTTC.

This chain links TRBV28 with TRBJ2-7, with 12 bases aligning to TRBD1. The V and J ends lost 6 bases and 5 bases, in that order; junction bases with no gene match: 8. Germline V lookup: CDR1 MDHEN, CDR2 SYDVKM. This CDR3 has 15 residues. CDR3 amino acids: CASRGGGTGGHEQYF. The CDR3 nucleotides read TGTGCCAGCAGGGGAGGGGGGACAGGGGGCCACGAGCAGTACTTC. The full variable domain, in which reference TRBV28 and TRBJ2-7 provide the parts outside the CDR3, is DVKVTQSSRYLVKRTGEKVFLECVQDMDHENMFWYRQDPGLGLRLIYFSYDVKMKEKGDIPEGYSVSREKKERFSLILESASTNQTSMYLCASRGGGTGGHEQYFGPGTRLTVT.

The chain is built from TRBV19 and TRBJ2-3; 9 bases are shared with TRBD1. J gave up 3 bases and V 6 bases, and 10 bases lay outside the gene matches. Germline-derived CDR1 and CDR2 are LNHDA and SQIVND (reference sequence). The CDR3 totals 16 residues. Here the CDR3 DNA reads TGTGCCAGTAGACCCTCTGGGACAGGGATTACAGATACGCAGTATTTT. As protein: CASRPSGTGITDTQYF. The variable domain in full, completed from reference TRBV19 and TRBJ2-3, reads DGGITQSPKYLFRKEGQNVTLSCEQNLNHDAMYWYRQDPGQGLRLIYYSQIVNDFQKGDIAEGYSVSREKKESFPLTVTSAQKNPTAFYLCASRPSGTGITDTQYFGPGTRLTVL.

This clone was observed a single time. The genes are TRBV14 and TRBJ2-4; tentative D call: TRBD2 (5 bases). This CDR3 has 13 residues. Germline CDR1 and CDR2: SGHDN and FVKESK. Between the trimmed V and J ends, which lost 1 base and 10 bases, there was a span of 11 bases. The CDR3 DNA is TGTGCCAGCAGCCAAGGTCACAGCGGTATTCAGTACTTC. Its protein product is CASSQGHSGIQYF.

The CDR3 loop reads CASSPSGGFRHEKLFF. The CDR3 bases are TGTGCCAGCAGCCCCTCGGGGGGGTTTAGGCATGAAAAACTGTTTTTT. The genes are TRBV5-6 and TRBJ1-4; TRBD1 is a possible D gene (5 bases). CDR3 length equals 16 residues. V was clipped by 4 bases and J by 6 bases, with 19 bases between them. CDR1 is SGHDT, CDR2 YYEEEE, per germline. Combining the CDR3 with reference TRBV5-6 and TRBJ1-4 gives the whole variable domain DAGVTQSPTHLIKTRGQQVTLRCSPKSGHDTVSWYQQALGQGPQFIFQYYEEEERQRGNFPDRFSGHQFPNYSSELNVNALLLGDSALYLCASSPSGGFRHEKLFFGSGTQLSVL.

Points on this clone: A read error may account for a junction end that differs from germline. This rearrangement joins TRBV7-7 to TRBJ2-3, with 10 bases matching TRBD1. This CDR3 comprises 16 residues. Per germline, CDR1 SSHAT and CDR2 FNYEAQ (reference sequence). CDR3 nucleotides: TGTGCTAGCAGCTTAGTACCGGGACAGGGGACAGATACGCAGTATTTT. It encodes CASSLVPGQGTDTQYF.

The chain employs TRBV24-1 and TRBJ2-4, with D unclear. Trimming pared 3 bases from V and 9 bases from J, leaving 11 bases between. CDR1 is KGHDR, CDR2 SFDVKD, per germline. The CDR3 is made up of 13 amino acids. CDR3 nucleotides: TGTGCCACCAGTGATCCGGCTAGACCCATTCAGTACTTC. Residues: CATSDPARPIQYF.

CDR3 sequence: CASSYRIPAGTGELFF. CDR3 sequence (DNA): TGTGCCAGCAGTTACCGGATTCCGGCGGGCACCGGGGAGCTGTTTTTT. This chain links TRBV6-5 with TRBJ2-2, with a possible D match to TRBD2 (5 bases). The germline V gene has CDR1 MNHEY and CDR2 SVGAGI. The ends were cut back, 2 bases at V and 4 bases at J, with 14 bases in the middle. CDR3 size: 16 residues.

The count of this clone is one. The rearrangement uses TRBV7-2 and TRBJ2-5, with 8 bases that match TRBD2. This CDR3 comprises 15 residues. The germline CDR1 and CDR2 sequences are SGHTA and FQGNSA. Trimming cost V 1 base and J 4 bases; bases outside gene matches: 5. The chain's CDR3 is CASSLESGGRETQYF. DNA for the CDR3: TGTGCCAGCAGCTTAGAGAGCGGGGGCAGAGAGACCCAGTACTTC. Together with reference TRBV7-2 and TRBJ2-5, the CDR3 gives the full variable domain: GAGVSQSPSNKVTEKGKDVELRCDPISGHTALYWYRQSLGQGLEFLIYFQGNSAPDKSGLPSDRFSAERTGGSVSTLTIQRTQQEDSAVYLCASSLESGGRETQYFGPGTRLLVL.

The CDR3 coding sequence is TGTGCCAGCAGTCAGCGGGCGAACACCGGGGAGCTGTTTTTT. Translation: CASSQRANTGELFF. The chain is built from TRBV7-9 and TRBJ2-2, with D possibly being TRBD2 (6 bases). CDR3 length: 14 residues. Germline values: CDR1 SEHNR, CDR2 FQNEAQ (reference sequence). Trimming took off 6 bases at V and 0 bases at J, with 8 bases between the two ends.

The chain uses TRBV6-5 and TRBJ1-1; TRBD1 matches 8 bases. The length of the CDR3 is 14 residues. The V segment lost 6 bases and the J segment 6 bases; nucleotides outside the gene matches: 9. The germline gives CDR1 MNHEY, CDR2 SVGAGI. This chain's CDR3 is CASRDRAGEPEAFF. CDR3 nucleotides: TGTGCCAGCAGGGACAGGGCCGGCGAGCCTGAAGCTTTCTTT.

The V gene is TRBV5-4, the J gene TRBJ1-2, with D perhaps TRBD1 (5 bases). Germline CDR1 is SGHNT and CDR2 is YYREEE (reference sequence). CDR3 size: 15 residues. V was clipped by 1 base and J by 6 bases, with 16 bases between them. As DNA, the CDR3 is TGTGCCAGCAGCTTGACCGAAAACAGGATTGATGGCTACACCTTC. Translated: CASSLTENRIDGYTF.

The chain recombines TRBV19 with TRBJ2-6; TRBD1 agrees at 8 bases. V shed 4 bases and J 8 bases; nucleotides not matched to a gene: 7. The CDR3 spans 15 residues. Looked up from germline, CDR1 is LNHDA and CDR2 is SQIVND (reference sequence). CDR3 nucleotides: TGTGCCAGTAGTAGCAGGACAGGGAGTACCAACGTCCTGACTTTC. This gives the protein CASSSRTGSTNVLTF.

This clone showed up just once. In DNA, the CDR3 is TGTGCCAGCAGCTTGGGGGACAGGGGACCTGAAGCTTTCTTT. Residues: CASSLGDRGPEAFF. V is TRBV7-9 and J is TRBJ1-1, with 10 bases fitting TRBD1. Germline V gene lookup returns CDR1 SEHNR and CDR2 FQNEAQ (reference sequence). The CDR3 runs 14 residues. V was clipped by 3 bases and J by 6 bases; unmatched bases: 4.

The CDR3 DNA reads as TGTGCCAGCAGCTACCGACTAGCGGGGTACGAGACCCAGTACTTC. It yields the protein CASSYRLAGYETQYF. This chain uses TRBV2 with TRBJ2-5, with 11 bases lining up with TRBD2. Germline V lookup: CDR1 SNHLY, CDR2 FYNNEI. The CDR3 spans 15 residues. V gave up 6 bases and J gave up 5 bases; unmatched junction bases: 8.

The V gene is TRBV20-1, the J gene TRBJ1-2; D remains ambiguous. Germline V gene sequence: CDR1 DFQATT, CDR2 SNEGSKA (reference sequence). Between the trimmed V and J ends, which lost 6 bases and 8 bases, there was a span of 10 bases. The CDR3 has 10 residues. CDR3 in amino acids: CSAEDFGYTF. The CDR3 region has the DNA TGCAGTGCCGAGGACTTCGGCTACACCTTC.

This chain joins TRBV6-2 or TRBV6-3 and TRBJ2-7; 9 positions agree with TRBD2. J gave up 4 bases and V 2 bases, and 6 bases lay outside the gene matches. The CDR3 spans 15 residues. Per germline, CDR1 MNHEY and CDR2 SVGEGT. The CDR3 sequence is CASSYQAGGGYEQYF. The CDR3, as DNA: TGTGCCAGCAGTTACCAAGCGGGAGGTGGTTACGAGCAGTACTTC.

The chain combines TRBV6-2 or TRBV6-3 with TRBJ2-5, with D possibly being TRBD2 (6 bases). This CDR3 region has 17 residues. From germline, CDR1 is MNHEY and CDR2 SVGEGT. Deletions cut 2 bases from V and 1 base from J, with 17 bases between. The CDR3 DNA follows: TGTGCCAGCAGTTACCCGGAATCCCGGGGGTTCCAAGAGACCCAGTACTTC. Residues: CASSYPESRGFQETQYF.